The sequence of this T cell receptor beta chain was determined in a study of blood T cells in healthy people across ages. With a J-beta primer mix and a sample-barcoded 5' primer, a second PCR ran about 6 to 11 cycles. TCRdb recomputed calls from the 5' RACE reads with MiXCR, one row per CDR3 protein. This sample yields approximately 800,000 distinct CDR3 sequences, of which 20% to 30% are seen a single time; 3% to 4% belongs to the top ten. This clonotype was seen more than once but under ten times. CDR3 length: 13 amino acids. The V end lost 5 bases, the J end lost 8 bases, and 15 bases lay between the germline ends. Per sample, a minimum of 7 million PBMCs were isolated. This same sample was also taken into another study, of T cells of mothers and their children. This second report adds: cDNA was made from all extracted RNA, 1.5 ug per 15 ul.

Sequencing used blood. This clonotype was sampled from a boy aged 5-17 years in good health. The chain combines TRBV23-1 with TRBJ1-2; weak D call: TRBD1 (6 bases). TRBV23-1 counts as an open reading frame of uncertain function. CDR3 sequence: CASSSDRQGGYTF. CDR3 DNA sequence: TGCGCCAGCAGTTCGGACAGACAAGGCGGCTACACCTTC.